This T cell receptor (beta chain) stems from a study of OX40 agonist ivuxolimab in advanced cancers. The germline V gene encodes CDR1 MNHEY and CDR2 SMNVEV (reference sequence). Trimming took 8 bases from V and 5 from J; bases not matched to a gene: 19. CDR3 length: 17 amino acids. Some clones are missing from TCRdb's copy, which holds only in-frame ones; the method was immunoSEQ multiplex PCR. The table has fewer than 90,000 clones, about 85% seen once. This chain joins TRBV27 and TRBJ2-5; 8 nucleotides line up with TRBD1. Sequences were derived from CD4+ or CD8+ T cells sorted from blood, sampled in a trial of the OX40 agonist ivuxolimab. This receptor was obtained from an adult with an advanced solid tumor such as melanoma, head and neck, liver or kidney cancer. CDR3 sequence (DNA): TGTGCCAGCCGGCTTCTGATGACAGGGGCGGGTATGGAGACCCAGTACTTC. Translated, it gives CASRLLMTGAGMETQYF.